This record covers a single T cell receptor (beta chain). This record belongs to a study of blood T cell repertoires in COVID-19. Study-level background: Italy, Spain and the United States were the sources of the convalescent and acute COVID-19 samples.

J gave up 5 bases and V 10 bases, and 6 bases lay outside the gene matches. The CDR3 has 14 residues. Germline V gives CDR1 WNHNN, CDR2 SYGVQD (reference sequence). Libraries were prepared by immunoSEQ multiplex PCR; TCRdb keeps only in-frame clonotypes and omits some of them. Among about 260,000 clones listed, 85% were seen once. The specimen was peripheral blood. This rearrangement joins TRBV10-1 to TRBJ2-1; 12 nucleotides align to TRBD1. The TCR comes from a human donor in a cohort sampled during active COVID-19. The CDR3, as DNA: TGCGCCACCGGGGACAGGGGGCGGAACAATGAGCAGTTCTTC. Amino acid sequence: CATGDRGRNNEQFF.